These T cell receptor beta chains were read from a single sample in a study of blood T cells in healthy people across ages. TCRdb passed the 5' RACE reads through MiXCR, listing each CDR3 protein once. The data contain 1,800,000 or so distinct CDR3 sequences, 30% to 40% of them singletons. Material: blood. The receptors derive from a human donor in good health. CDR3s include the opening cysteine and the closing phenylalanine or tryptophan. The D gene is left open where the match is weak. Clone sizes are given selectively: once, few, many, or a class where the clone is expanded.

J gene,D gene,clone size,V gene,CDR3 protein,CDR3 DNA
TRBJ1-1,TRBD1,NA,TRBV29-1,CSVDAGGTGFTEAFF,TGCAGCGTTGACGCCGGAGGGACAGGGTTTACTGAAGCTTTCTTT
TRBJ2-4,NA,NA,TRBV7-2,CASSFQGISAKNIQYF,TGTGCCAGCAGCTTTCAGGGGATTTCAGCCAAAAACATTCAGTACTTC
TRBJ2-3,TRBD1,NA,TRBV20-1,CSGFRDRDNTQYF,TGCAGCGGATTTAGGGACAGGGACAATACGCAGTATTTT
TRBJ2-4,TRBD1,few,TRBV20-1,CSATDRGSNIQYF,TGCAGTGCTACCGACAGGGGGAGTAACATTCAGTACTTC
TRBJ1-3,NA,NA,TRBV9,CASSVGQASGNTIYF,TGTGCCAGCAGCGTAGGGCAAGCCTCTGGAAACACCATATATTTT
TRBJ1-5,NA,few,TRBV2,CASSDAWSQPQHF,TGTGCCAGCAGTGACGCGTGGAGTCAGCCCCAGCATTTT
TRBJ2-1,TRBD2,NA,TRBV7-2,CASSGSGANNEQFF,TGTGCCAGCAGCGGTAGCGGGGCAAACAATGAGCAGTTCTTC
TRBJ2-4,NA,NA,TRBV29-1,CSVNRVDGKNIQYF,TGCAGCGTGAACAGGGTGGACGGCAAAAACATTCAGTACTTC
TRBJ2-3,NA,few,TRBV7-2,CASSRQTTDTQYF,TGTGCCAGCAGTAGACAAACCACAGATACGCAGTATTTT
TRBJ1-6,NA,NA,TRBV20-1,CSAPGTFRGYNSPLHF,TGCAGTGCTCCCGGGACATTTCGGGGCTATAATTCACCCCTCCACTTT
TRBJ2-5,TRBD1,NA,TRBV29-1,CSVGWGQESQETQYF,TGCAGCGTTGGTTGGGGACAGGAGAGCCAAGAGACCCAGTACTTC
TRBJ2-7,TRBD1,NA,TRBV4-2,CASSQEKPGQSLYEQYF,TGTGCCAGCAGCCAAGAAAAACCGGGACAGAGCCTCTACGAGCAGTACTTC
TRBJ2-1,NA,few,TRBV10-3,CATGTAPSSYNEQFF,TGTGCCACCGGGACCGCTCCAAGCTCCTACAATGAGCAGTTCTTC
TRBJ1-2,NA,NA,TRBV4-3,CASSQEAEFYGYTF,TGCGCCAGCAGCCAAGAAGCGGAGTTCTATGGCTACACCTTC
TRBJ2-5,NA,many,TRBV5-1,CASSLDRPQETQYF,TGCGCCAGCAGCTTGGACAGACCTCAAGAGACCCAGTACTTC
TRBJ2-3,NA,few,TRBV7-2,CASRKPLAGPSTDTQYF,TGTGCCAGCAGGAAACCCTTGGCGGGACCCTCCACAGATACGCAGTATTTT
TRBJ2-1,NA,NA,TRBV4-2,CASSQEGARGRGGEQFF,TGTGCCAGCAGCCAGGAGGGTGCCCGGGGGCGAGGGGGTGAGCAGTTCTTC
TRBJ2-7,NA,NA,TRBV6-2/TRBV6-3,CASIYGYEQYF,TGTGCCAGCATTTACGGCTACGAGCAGTACTTC
TRBJ1-4,NA,few,TRBV25-1,CASSDPTGANEKLFF,TGTGCCAGCAGTGACCCGACGGGGGCTAATGAAAAACTGTTTTTT
TRBJ2-1,NA,few,TRBV4-3,CASSQGGGWNEQFF,TGCGCCAGCAGCCAAGGGGGCGGATGGAATGAGCAGTTCTTC
TRBJ1-2,TRBD1,NA,TRBV29-1,CSVSGQVDPPNYGYTF,TGCAGCGTTTCAGGACAGGTTGATCCCCCTAACTATGGCTACACCTTC
TRBJ2-1,NA,NA,TRBV7-8,CASSLAGTYNEQVF,TGTGCCAGCAGCTTAGCAGGGACCTACAATGAGCAGGTCTTC
TRBJ1-1,NA,NA,TRBV5-5,CASSFLNEDTEAFF,TGTGCCAGCAGCTTTCTTAACGAGGACACTGAAGCTTTCTTT
TRBJ1-1,NA,NA,TRBV5-1,CASRSVRGDTEAFF,TGCGCCAGCAGGTCAGTGCGGGGAGACACTGAAGCTTTCTTT
TRBJ2-7,NA,few,TRBV7-2,CASSFLMQPYEQYF,TGTGCCAGCAGCTTTTTAATGCAGCCATACGAGCAGTACTTC
TRBJ2-1,TRBD2,NA,TRBV9,CASSPIAGGPNEQFF,TGTGCCAGCAGCCCGATAGCGGGGGGGCCGAATGAGCAGTTCTTC
TRBJ2-1,TRBD2,NA,TRBV6-5,CASSYLIAGGHTGEQFF,TGTGCCAGCAGTTATCTCATAGCGGGGGGGCATACGGGTGAGCAGTTCTTC
TRBJ2-7,NA,NA,TRBV6-2/TRBV6-3,CASRPRSQPYEQYF,TGTGCCAGCAGACCCAGGAGCCAGCCCTACGAGCAGTACTTC
TRBJ1-4,NA,NA,TRBV6-1,CASSGPGTTEEFF,TGTGCCAGCAGTGGCCCGGGAACGACCGAGGAGTTTTTT
TRBJ2-7,TRBD1,NA,TRBV7-9,CASSPKPGQGREQYF,TGTGCCAGCAGCCCAAAACCGGGACAGGGCCGCGAGCAGTACTTC
TRBJ2-3,NA,NA,TRBV29-1,CSVEDRADTQYF,TGCAGCGTTGAAGATAGGGCAGATACGCAGTATTTT
TRBJ2-3,NA,many,TRBV12-3/TRBV12-4,CASSFPAAVDTQYF,TGTGCCAGCAGTTTCCCGGCAGCAGTAGATACGCAGTATTTT
TRBJ2-7,TRBD1,NA,TRBV6-5,CASSSGQDRINEQYF,TGTGCCAGCAGTTCCGGTCAGGACAGGATCAACGAGCAGTACTTC
TRBJ2-3,NA,NA,TRBV12-3/TRBV12-4,CASSFEGRDVYTQYF,TGTGCCAGCAGTTTTGAGGGGCGAGATGTATATACGCAGTATTTT
TRBJ2-7,NA,NA,TRBV7-8,CASSFSSEGLIYEQYF,TGTGCCAGCAGCTTCTCTAGTGAGGGCCTAATCTACGAGCAGTACTTC
TRBJ1-1,NA,NA,TRBV27,CASGRQVNAEAFF,TGTGCCAGCGGTCGACAGGTTAACGCTGAAGCTTTCTTT
TRBJ2-7,TRBD2,NA,TRBV29-1,CSASGGDTSYEQYF,TGCAGCGCAAGCGGGGGGGATACATCCTACGAGCAGTACTTC
TRBJ1-1,NA,NA,TRBV7-9,CASSYSGSHMNTEAFF,TGTGCCAGCAGTTACTCAGGGTCACACATGAACACTGAAGCTTTCTTT
TRBJ2-5,NA,NA,TRBV28,CASRIAGYLRGQYF,TGTGCCAGCAGGATAGCCGGCTACCTGCGAGGGCAGTACTTC
TRBJ2-2,NA,NA,TRBV4-2,CASSQPTGTLNTGELFF,TGTGCCAGCAGCCAGCCGACCGGGACACTGAACACCGGGGAGCTGTTTTTT
TRBJ1-4,NA,NA,TRBV6-5,CASSYTEGNEKLFF,TGTGCCAGCAGTTATACGGAGGGAAATGAAAAACTGTTTTTT
TRBJ1-1,TRBD1,NA,TRBV19,CASSVRSGTGTFEAFF,TGTGCCAGTAGTGTTCGGTCCGGGACAGGGACCTTTGAAGCTTTCTTT